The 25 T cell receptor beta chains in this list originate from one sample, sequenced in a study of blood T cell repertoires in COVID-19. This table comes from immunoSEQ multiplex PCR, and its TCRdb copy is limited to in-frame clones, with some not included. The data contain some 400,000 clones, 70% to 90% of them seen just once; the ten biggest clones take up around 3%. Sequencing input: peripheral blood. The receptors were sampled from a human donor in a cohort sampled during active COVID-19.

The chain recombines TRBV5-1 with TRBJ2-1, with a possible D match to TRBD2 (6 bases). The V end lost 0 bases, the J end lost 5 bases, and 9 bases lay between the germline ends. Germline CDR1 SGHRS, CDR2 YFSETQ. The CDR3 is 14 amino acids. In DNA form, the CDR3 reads TGCGCCAGCAGCTTGGGACTAGTAAACAATGAGCAGTTCTTC. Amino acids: CASSLGLVNNEQFF.

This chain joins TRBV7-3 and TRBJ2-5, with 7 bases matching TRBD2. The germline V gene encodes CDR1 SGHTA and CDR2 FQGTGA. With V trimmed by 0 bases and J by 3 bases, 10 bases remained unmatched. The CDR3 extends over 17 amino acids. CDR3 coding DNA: TGTGCCAGCAGCTTAACGACGGGGTGGCTAGCGGAAGAGACCCAGTACTTC. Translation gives CASSLTTGWLAEETQYF.

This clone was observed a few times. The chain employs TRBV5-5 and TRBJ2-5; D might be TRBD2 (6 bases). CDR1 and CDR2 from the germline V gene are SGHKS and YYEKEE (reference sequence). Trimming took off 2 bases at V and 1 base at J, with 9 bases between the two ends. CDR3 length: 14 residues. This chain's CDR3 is CASSLGGTQETQYF. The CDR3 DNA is TGTGCCAGCAGCTTAGGAGGGACCCAAGAGACCCAGTACTTC.

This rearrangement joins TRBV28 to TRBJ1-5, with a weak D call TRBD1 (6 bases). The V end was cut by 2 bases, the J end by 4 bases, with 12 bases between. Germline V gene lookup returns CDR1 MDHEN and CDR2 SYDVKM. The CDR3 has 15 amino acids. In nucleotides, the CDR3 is TGTGCCAGCAGTTTACCAGGGGTCCGGAATCAGCCCCAGCATTTT. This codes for CASSLPGVRNQPQHF. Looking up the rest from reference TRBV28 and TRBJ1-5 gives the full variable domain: DVKVTQSSRYLVKRTGEKVFLECVQDMDHENMFWYRQDPGLGLRLIYFSYDVKMKEKGDIPEGYSVSREKKERFSLILESASTNQTSMYLCASSLPGVRNQPQHFGDGTRLSIL.

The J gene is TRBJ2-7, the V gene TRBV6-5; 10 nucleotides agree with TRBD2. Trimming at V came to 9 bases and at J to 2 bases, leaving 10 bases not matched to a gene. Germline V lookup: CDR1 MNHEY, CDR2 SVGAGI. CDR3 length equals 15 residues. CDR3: CASGPVGLAAYEQYF. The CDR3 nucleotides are TGTGCCAGTGGCCCGGTTGGACTAGCGGCCTACGAGCAGTACTTC.

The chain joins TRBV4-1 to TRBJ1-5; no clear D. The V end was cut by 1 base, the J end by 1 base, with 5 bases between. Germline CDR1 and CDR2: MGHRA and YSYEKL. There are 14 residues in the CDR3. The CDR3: CASSQVGSNQPQHF. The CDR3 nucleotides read TGCGCCAGCAGCCAAGTTGGCAGCAATCAGCCCCAGCATTTT.

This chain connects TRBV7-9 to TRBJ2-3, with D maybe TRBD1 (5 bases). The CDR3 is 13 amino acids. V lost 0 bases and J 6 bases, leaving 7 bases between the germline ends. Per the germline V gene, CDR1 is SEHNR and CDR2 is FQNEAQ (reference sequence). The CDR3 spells CASSLAGADTQYF. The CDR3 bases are TGTGCCAGCAGCTTAGCTGGGGCGGATACGCAGTATTTT.

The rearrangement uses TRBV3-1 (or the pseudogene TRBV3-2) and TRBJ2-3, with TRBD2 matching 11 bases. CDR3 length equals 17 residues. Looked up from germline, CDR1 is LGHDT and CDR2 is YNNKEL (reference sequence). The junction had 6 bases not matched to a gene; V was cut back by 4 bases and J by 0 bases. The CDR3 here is CASSRYLAGGSTDTQYF. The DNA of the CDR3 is TGTGCCAGCAGCCGTTACTTAGCGGGAGGGAGCACAGATACGCAGTATTTT.

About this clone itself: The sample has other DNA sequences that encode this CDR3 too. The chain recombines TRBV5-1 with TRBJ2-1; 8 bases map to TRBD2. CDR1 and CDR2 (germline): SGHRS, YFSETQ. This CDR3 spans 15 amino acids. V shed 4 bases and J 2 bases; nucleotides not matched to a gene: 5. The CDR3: CASSQTSGTYNEQFF. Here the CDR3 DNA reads TGCGCCAGCAGCCAAACTAGCGGAACCTACAATGAGCAGTTCTTC.

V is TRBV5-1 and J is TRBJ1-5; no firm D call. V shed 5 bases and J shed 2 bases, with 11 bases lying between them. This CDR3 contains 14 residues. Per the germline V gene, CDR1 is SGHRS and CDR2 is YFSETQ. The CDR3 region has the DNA TGCGCCAGCAGTCCGGGATCGGGCAATCAGCCCCAGCATTTT. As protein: CASSPGSGNQPQHF.

The CDR3 bases are TGTGCCAGCAGCTTCGGGCGGGTTAACTACGAGCAGTACTTC. This gives the protein CASSFGRVNYEQYF. This chain links TRBV7-8 with TRBJ2-7; TRBD2 might be the D (5 bases). V was pared by 3 bases and J by 3 bases, with 12 bases between. This CDR3 spans 14 amino acids. Germline lookup yields CDR1 SGHVS and CDR2 FQNEAQ.

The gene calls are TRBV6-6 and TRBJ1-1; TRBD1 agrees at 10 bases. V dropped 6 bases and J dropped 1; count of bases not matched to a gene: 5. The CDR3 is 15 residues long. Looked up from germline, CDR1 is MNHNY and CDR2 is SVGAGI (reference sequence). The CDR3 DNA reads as TGTGCCAGCAGAAGGACAGGGGGGACGAACACTGAAGCTTTCTTT. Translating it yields CASRRTGGTNTEAFF.

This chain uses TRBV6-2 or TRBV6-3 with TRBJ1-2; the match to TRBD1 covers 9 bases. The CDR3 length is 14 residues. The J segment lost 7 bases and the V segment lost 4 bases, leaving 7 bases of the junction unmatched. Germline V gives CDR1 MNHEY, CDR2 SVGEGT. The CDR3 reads CASSWLGTGSGYTF. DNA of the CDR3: TGTGCCAGCAGTTGGCTTGGGACAGGGAGTGGCTACACCTTC.

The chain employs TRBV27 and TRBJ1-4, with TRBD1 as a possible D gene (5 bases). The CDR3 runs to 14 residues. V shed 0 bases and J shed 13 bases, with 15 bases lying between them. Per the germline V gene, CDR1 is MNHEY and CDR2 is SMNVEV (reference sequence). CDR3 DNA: TGTGCCAGCAGTTTATCGAGTGTCAGGGTAAGACTGTTTTTT. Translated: CASSLSSVRVRLFF.

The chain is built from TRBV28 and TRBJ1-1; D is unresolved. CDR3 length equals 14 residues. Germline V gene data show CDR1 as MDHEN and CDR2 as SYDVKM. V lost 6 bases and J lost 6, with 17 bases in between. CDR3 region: CASSAVPRFAEAFF. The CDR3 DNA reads TGTGCCAGCAGCGCAGTCCCCCGTTTCGCTGAAGCTTTCTTT.

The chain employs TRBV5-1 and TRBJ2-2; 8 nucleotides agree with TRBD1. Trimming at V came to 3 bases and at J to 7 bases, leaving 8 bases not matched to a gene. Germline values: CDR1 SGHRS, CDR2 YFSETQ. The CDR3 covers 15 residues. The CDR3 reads CASSSLTGADGELFF. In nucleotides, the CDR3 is TGCGCCAGCAGCTCGCTGACAGGGGCGGACGGGGAGCTGTTTTTT.

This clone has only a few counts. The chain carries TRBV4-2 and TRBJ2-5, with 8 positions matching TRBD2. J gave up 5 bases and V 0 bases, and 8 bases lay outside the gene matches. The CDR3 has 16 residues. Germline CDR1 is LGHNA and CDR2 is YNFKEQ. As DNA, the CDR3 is TGTGCCAGCAGCCAAGACCCAGCGGGGGCGGCGGAGACCCAGTACTTC. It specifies CASSQDPAGAAETQYF.

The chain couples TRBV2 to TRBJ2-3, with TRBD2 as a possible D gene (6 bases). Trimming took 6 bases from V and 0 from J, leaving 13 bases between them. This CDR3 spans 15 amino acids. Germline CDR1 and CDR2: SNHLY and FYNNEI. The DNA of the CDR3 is TGTGCCAGCAGCGCGGGGAGCTTTAGCACAGATACGCAGTATTTT. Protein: CASSAGSFSTDTQYF.

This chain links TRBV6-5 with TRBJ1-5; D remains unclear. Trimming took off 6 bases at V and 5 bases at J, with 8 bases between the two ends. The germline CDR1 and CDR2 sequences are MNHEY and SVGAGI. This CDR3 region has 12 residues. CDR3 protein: CASSLSYQPQHF. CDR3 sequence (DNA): TGTGCCAGCAGCCTCAGTTATCAGCCCCAGCATTTT.

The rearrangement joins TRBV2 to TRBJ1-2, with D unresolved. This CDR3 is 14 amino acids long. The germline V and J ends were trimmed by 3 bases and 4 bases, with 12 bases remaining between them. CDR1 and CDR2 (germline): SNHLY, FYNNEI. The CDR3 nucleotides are TGTGCCAGCAGTGAGTTGAGGGTGGGCTATGGCTACACCTTC. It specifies CASSELRVGYGYTF.

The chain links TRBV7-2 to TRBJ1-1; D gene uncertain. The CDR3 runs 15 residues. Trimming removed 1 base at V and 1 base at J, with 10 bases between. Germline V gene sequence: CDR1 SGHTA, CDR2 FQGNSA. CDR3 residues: CASSLGPGENTEAFF. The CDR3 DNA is TGTGCCAGCAGCTTAGGGCCCGGAGAGAACACTGAAGCTTTCTTT.

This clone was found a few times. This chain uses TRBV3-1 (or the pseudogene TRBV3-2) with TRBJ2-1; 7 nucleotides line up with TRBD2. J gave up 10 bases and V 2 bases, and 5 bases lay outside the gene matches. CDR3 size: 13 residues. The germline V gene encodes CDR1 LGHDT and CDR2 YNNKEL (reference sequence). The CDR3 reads CASSQMTSSEQFF. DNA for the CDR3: TGTGCCAGCAGCCAAATGACTAGCTCGGAGCAGTTCTTC.

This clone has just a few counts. The CDR3 sequence is CASSYSLAADDQPQHF. The DNA of the CDR3 is TGTGCCAGCAGTTACTCGTTAGCAGCAGACGATCAGCCCCAGCATTTT. The V and J genes are TRBV6-6 and TRBJ1-5; no definite D call. Germline V lookup: CDR1 MNHNY, CDR2 SVGAGI (reference sequence). The CDR3 length is 16 residues. The V end was cut by 0 bases, the J end by 5 bases, with 14 bases between.

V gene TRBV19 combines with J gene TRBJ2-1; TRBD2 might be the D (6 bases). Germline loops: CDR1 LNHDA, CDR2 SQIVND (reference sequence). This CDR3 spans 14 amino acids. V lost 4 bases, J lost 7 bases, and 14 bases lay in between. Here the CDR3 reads CASSNQVGSNEQFF. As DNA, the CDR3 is TGTGCCAGTAGTAATCAGGTCGGGAGTAATGAGCAGTTCTTC.

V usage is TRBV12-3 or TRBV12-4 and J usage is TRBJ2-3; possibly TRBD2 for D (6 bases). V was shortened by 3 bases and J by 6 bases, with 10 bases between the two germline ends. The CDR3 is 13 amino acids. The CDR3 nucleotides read TGTGCCAGCAGTTTTAGCGGAGGCGATACGCAGTATTTT. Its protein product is CASSFSGGDTQYF.